This TCR beta chain was retrieved from a study of T-cell reconstitution after alpha-beta-depleted transplantation in children. Deletions cut 1 base from V and 0 bases from J, with 16 bases between. CDR1 is DFQATT, CDR2 SNEGSKA, per germline (reference sequence). The CDR3 runs 18 residues. For TCRbeta, the library was prepared with unique molecular identifiers. TCRdb recomputed calls from the PCR reads with MiXCR, one row per CDR3 protein. The sample has hundreds of thousands of distinct CDR3 sequences, 15% to 20% seen once. This clonotype was sampled from a human donor who donated a stem cell graft to a child with acute myeloid leukemia. The sample was PBMCs from the stem cell graft donor, taken from the stem cell graft. The chain is built from TRBV20-1 and TRBJ2-6, with a tentative D call TRBD1 (5 bases). For the CDR3, the DNA is TGCAGTGCTAGAGCAGGGCAGGGTCGCGGCTCTGGGGCCAACGTCCTGACTTTC. This encodes CSARAGQGRGSGANVLTF.